This T cell receptor (beta chain) was sequenced in a study of cytomegalovirus exposure and HLA in healthy donors. As concerns this clone: Its antigen is unidentified.

Healthy bone marrow donors made up the cohort. General observations from the study: Later analysis identified 17,000 or so TCR beta sequences associated with HLA alleles, using a false discovery rate threshold of 0.05. TCR beta chains numbering 150 to 200 were designated cytomegalovirus-associated.

Germline CDR1 and CDR2: GTSNPN and SVGIG (reference sequence). V shed 2 bases and J shed 9 bases, with 14 bases lying between them. The CDR3 consists of 13 residues. PCR involved 60 Vbeta and 13 Jbeta primers. Clones were read by immunoSEQ multiplex PCR, and TCRdb kept only the in-frame ones, dropping some. The sample lists 200,000 to 250,000 clones, about 80% occurring once. The TCR sequence derives from a man younger than 35 in good health and CMV-seronegative. Material: PBMCs. The chain has TRBV30 and TRBJ1-5; D ambiguous. The CDR3 reads CAWSPGGPGPQHF. The CDR3 nucleotides read TGTGCCTGGAGTCCCGGAGGTCCGGGGCCCCAGCATTTT. The whole variable domain, filled in from reference TRBV30 and TRBJ1-5, reads SQTIHQWPATLVQPVGSPLSLECTVEGTSNPNLYWYRQAAGRGLQLLFYSVGIGQISSEVPQNLSASRPQDRQFILSSKKLLLSDSGFYLCAWSPGGPGPQHFGDGTRLSIL.